These 23 T cell receptor beta chains were sequenced from one sample in a study of kidney transplant recipient with SARS-CoV-2 infection. MiXCR, applied by TCRdb to the reads, yields one record per CDR3 protein. Here the sample spans fewer than 250,000 distinct CDR3 sequences, 29% being singletons. The sequencing used a blood sample, collected at baseline and on day 111 from a kidney transplant recipient. These receptors all come from a young adult male patient who had COVID-19 and was a kidney transplant recipient. Some T cells may be provided by the graft donor.

This clonotype was recorded at least ten times. CDR3 amino acids: CASSIVAARQETQYF. The CDR3 DNA reads as TGTGCCAGTAGTATAGTTGCGGCCCGCCAAGAGACCCAGTACTTC. The chain has TRBV19 and TRBJ2-5; D unresolved. The CDR3 is 15 amino acids. V was trimmed by 1 base and J by 1 base, leaving 10 bases between them. In germline, CDR1 is LNHDA, CDR2 SQIVND (reference sequence). Looking up the rest from reference TRBV19 and TRBJ2-5 gives the full variable domain: DGGITQSPKYLFRKEGQNVTLSCEQNLNHDAMYWYRQDPGQGLRLIYYSQIVNDFQKGDIAEGYSVSREKKESFPLTVTSAQKNPTAFYLCASSIVAARQETQYFGPGTRLLVL.

This clonotype showed up just a few times. The J gene is TRBJ2-5, the V gene TRBV18, with unresolved D. With 6 bases removed from V and 0 bases from J, the gap between germline ends came to 5 bases. The germline V gene has CDR1 KGHSH and CDR2 LQKENI. The CDR3 is 12 residues long. The chain's CDR3 is CASSQYQETQYF. CDR3 DNA: TGTGCCAGCTCTCAGTACCAAGAGACCCAGTACTTC.

This clonotype was detected ten times or more. The genes are TRBV5-1 and TRBJ1-2; no definite D call. The V and J ends lost 7 bases and 4 bases respectively, with 23 bases between them. This CDR3 has 16 amino acids. Germline CDR1 reads SGHRS; CDR2 reads YFSETQ. The CDR3 DNA reads as TGCGCCAGCGTTCTGCGATCGGTTCGAAAGACCTATGGCTACACCTTC. This sequence encodes CASVLRSVRKTYGYTF. Full variable domain (remainder filled in from reference TRBV5-1 and TRBJ1-2): KAGVTQTPRYLIKTRGQQVTLSCSPISGHRSVSWYQQTPGQGLQFLFEYFSETQRNKGNFPGRFSGRQFSNSRSEMNVSTLELGDSALYLCASVLRSVRKTYGYTFGSGTRLTVV.

This clonotype occurred many times. This chain connects TRBV28 to TRBJ2-7; 9 bases are a match to TRBD2. The CDR3 sequence is 13 residues long. Germline assignment: CDR1 MDHEN and CDR2 SYDVKM. V was clipped by 5 bases and J by 6 bases; unmatched bases: 5. CDR3 nucleotides: TGTGCCAGCAGTCGAGGACTAGCGACCGAGCAGTACTTC. As protein: CASSRGLATEQYF.

Worth noting for this clonotype: Just one base apart from a much larger clone, this may be a read error. The rearrangement uses TRBV28 and TRBJ2-1, with 8 bases that match TRBD1. The J call is uncertain, as TRBJ1-2 better fits the DNA end. CDR1 MDHEN and CDR2 SYDVKM come from the germline V gene. This CDR3 is 14 amino acids long. Here the CDR3 reads CASTPGQGMRSYTF. The CDR3 nucleotides are TGTGCCAGTACGCCAGGACAGGGAATGAGAAGCTACACCTTC.

This chain uses TRBV10-2 with TRBJ2-3; D gene unclear. The CDR3 length is 16 residues. V was pared by 3 bases and J by 1 base, with 14 bases between. The V gene's germline CDR1 is WSHSY and CDR2 SAAADI. The CDR3 loop is CASSERIRVGTDTQYF. The CDR3 DNA follows: TGCGCCAGCAGTGAAAGGATTAGAGTCGGCACAGATACGCAGTATTTT.

Details on this clonotype: A much larger clone lies one base from this, so it may be a read error. This sequence joins TRBV3-1 and TRBJ2-1; a possible D gene is TRBD2 (6 bases). The CDR3 is made up of 16 amino acids. Germline V gives CDR1 LGHDT, CDR2 YNNKEL (reference sequence). The CDR3 spells CASSQDKLAAYNEQSF. The CDR3 region has the DNA TGTGCCAGCAGCCAAGATAAACTAGCAGCCTACAATGAGCAGTCCTTC.

This clonotype was recorded many times. CDR3 bases: TGTGCCAGCAGCGGCTACAGGGCATCTAATGAAAAACTGTTTTTT. Translated: CASSGYRASNEKLFF. This sequence joins TRBV7-9 and TRBJ1-4; possibly TRBD1 for D (6 bases). The CDR3 totals 15 residues. V was shortened by 5 bases and J by 3 bases, with 13 bases between the two germline ends. Germline lookup yields CDR1 SEHNR and CDR2 FQNEAQ (reference sequence).

This clonotype was detected only a few times. It is likely a read error, because the conserved phenylalanine at the end of the CDR3 is missing. The chain is built from TRBV10-3 and TRBJ1-1; D not certain. Trimming stripped 3 bases from V and 1 base from J, with 9 bases between. CDR3 length: 14 residues. Germline CDR1 reads ENHRY; CDR2 reads SYGVKD. The CDR3 nucleotides are TGTGCCATCAGTGATTGGCGGGGGAACACTGAAGCTTTCCTT. It is translated as CAISDWRGNTEAFL.

Comment on this clonotype: With a much larger clone just one base away, this may be a read error. CDR3 DNA: TGCACCAGCAGCCATCGACAGGGGGCGGCGAGCACCGGGGAGCTGTTTTTT. This gives the protein CTSSHRQGAASTGELFF. The chain couples TRBV1 to TRBJ2-2; the table gives TRBD1 as D, unverified against the DNA. TRBV1 is deemed a pseudogene. The CDR3 runs 17 residues.

This clonotype showed up many times. V usage is TRBV29-1 and J usage is TRBJ1-3; D unclear. The V end was cut by 6 bases, the J end by 4 bases, with 13 bases between. This CDR3 contains 13 residues. CDR1 and CDR2 (germline): SQVTM, ANQGSEA. In DNA form, the CDR3 reads TGCAGCGTCCTCCTCTGGGCCGGAAACACCATATATTTT. It yields the protein CSVLLWAGNTIYF.

Many counts were recorded for this clonotype. The V call is TRBV19, the J call TRBJ1-1; perhaps TRBD1 as D (5 bases). Germline CDR1 and CDR2: LNHDA and SQIVND (reference sequence). Trimming pared 3 bases from V and 1 base from J, leaving 12 bases between. The CDR3 is 15 residues long. CDR3: CASSIPGGSNTEAFF. CDR3 DNA sequence: TGTGCCAGTAGTATTCCGGGGGGATCGAACACTGAAGCTTTCTTT.

V usage is TRBV5-8 and J usage is TRBJ2-1; tentatively, D is TRBD1 (5 bases). The CDR3 runs 15 residues. Germline CDR1 SGHTS, CDR2 YDEGEE. Deletions cut 2 bases from V and 1 base from J, with 10 bases between. The CDR3 region has the DNA TGTGCCAGCAGCTTTGACAGTAGATCCTACAATGAGCAGTTCTTC. This encodes CASSFDSRSYNEQFF.

Worth noting for this clonotype: The conserved final phenylalanine or tryptophan is absent from the CDR3, which likely points to a read error. V gene TRBV25-1 combines with J gene TRBJ2-7; 9 nucleotides line up with TRBD1. Germline V gives CDR1 MGHDK, CDR2 SYGVNS. This CDR3 is built from 13 residues. Trimming at V came to 6 bases and at J to 6 bases, leaving 6 bases not matched to a gene. This chain's CDR3 is CASRGTGNTEQYL. The DNA for the CDR3 is TGTGCCAGCAGAGGGACAGGGAACACCGAGCAGTACCTC.

This clonotype was seen ten or more times. The V gene is TRBV11-2, the J gene TRBJ2-7, with TRBD2 matching 9 bases. The germline gives CDR1 SGHAT, CDR2 FQNNGV. After removal of 2 bases from V and 2 bases from J, the junction contained 13 bases not matched to a gene. CDR3 size: 18 residues. The CDR3 DNA reads TGTGCCAGCAGCTTAATTAAGCGGGGGGTACGTCACCCCTACGAGCAGTACTTC. It yields the protein CASSLIKRGVRHPYEQYF.

As to this clonotype: Sequence at one end of the junction differs from germline and may be a read error. This rearrangement joins TRBV3-1 to TRBJ1-1, with D hard to call. Germline CDR1 is LGHDT and CDR2 is YNNKEL (reference sequence). CDR3 length: 17 residues. The CDR3 protein is CANSSLTPISIRTEAFF. The CDR3 region has the DNA TGTGCCAACAGCTCACTTACTCCCATTTCAATTCGCACTGAGGCTTTCTTT.

This clonotype was counted at least ten times. The genes are TRBV10-1 and TRBJ1-2, with D uncertain. Trimming cost V 4 bases and J 4 bases, with 22 bases left between them. CDR1 is WNHNN, CDR2 SYGVQD, per germline (reference sequence). The CDR3 covers 17 residues. CDR3 coding DNA: TGCGCCAGCAGTGCATGTACAAGATCGCGAAAGACCTATGGCTACACCTTC. It translates to CASSACTRSRKTYGYTF.

In its sample, this clonotype was seen many times. This rearrangement joins TRBV5-1 to TRBJ2-5; D may be TRBD2 (5 bases). Germline assignment: CDR1 SGHRS and CDR2 YFSETQ. Trimming took 4 bases from V and 7 from J, leaving 17 bases between them. This CDR3 has 14 amino acids. CDR3 in amino acids: CASSLDREGGTQYF. Written as DNA, the CDR3 is TGCGCCAGCAGCCTGGATCGTGAGGGTGGGACCCAGTACTTC.

This clonotype was observed at least ten times. V and J are TRBV12-2 and TRBJ1-2. TRBV12-2 represents a pseudogene. CDR3 length: 17 residues. The CDR3 nucleotides read TGTGCAAGTCGCCTAGCATGGACTCCACGAAAGACCTATGGCTACACCTTC. This gives the protein CASRLAWTPRKTYGYTF.

A word on this clonotype: Possible read error: a much larger clone is one base away. The rearrangement links TRBV2 to TRBJ1-2; the D gene is possibly TRBD1 (5 bases). This CDR3 has 13 residues. CDR1 is SNHLY and CDR2 is FYNNEI in the germline V gene. The CDR3 protein is CASSVQGLYGSTF. The CDR3, as DNA: TGTGCCAGCAGTGTGCAGGGCCTCTATGGCTCCACCTTC.

Details on this clonotype: A single base separates this from a much larger clone, so it may be a read error. The chain recombines TRBV5-4 with TRBJ1-2; the D gene is possibly TRBD1 (5 bases). This CDR3 is built from 16 residues. Trimming left V 7 bases short and J 4 bases short, with 23 bases between. Germline loops: CDR1 SGHNT, CDR2 YYREEE (reference sequence). The CDR3 bases are TGTGCCAGCGGGGCGTCCGTACCAGGAAAGGCCTATGGCTACACCTTC. As protein: CASGASVPGKAYGYTF.

The chain recombines TRBV6-5 with TRBJ1-6, with TRBD1 matching 7 bases. The CDR3 totals 15 residues. The germline gives CDR1 MNHEY, CDR2 SVGAGI. V trimming: 2 bases; J trimming: 9 bases; junction bases outside the gene matches: 7. The CDR3 reads CASSYATGTGSPLHF. DNA for the CDR3: TGTGCCAGCAGTTACGCGACAGGGACGGGTTCACCCCTCCACTTT.

This sequence joins TRBV20-1 and TRBJ2-1; 8 positions agree with TRBD1. This CDR3 has 17 residues. CDR1 and CDR2 from the germline V gene are DFQATT and SNEGSKA (reference sequence). V lost 3 bases and J lost 0; bases outside the gene matches: 10. As DNA, the CDR3 is TGCAGTGCTAGTGGTCGGGTTGGACAGGGCTCCTACAATGAGCAGTTCTTC. Encoded protein: CSASGRVGQGSYNEQFF.